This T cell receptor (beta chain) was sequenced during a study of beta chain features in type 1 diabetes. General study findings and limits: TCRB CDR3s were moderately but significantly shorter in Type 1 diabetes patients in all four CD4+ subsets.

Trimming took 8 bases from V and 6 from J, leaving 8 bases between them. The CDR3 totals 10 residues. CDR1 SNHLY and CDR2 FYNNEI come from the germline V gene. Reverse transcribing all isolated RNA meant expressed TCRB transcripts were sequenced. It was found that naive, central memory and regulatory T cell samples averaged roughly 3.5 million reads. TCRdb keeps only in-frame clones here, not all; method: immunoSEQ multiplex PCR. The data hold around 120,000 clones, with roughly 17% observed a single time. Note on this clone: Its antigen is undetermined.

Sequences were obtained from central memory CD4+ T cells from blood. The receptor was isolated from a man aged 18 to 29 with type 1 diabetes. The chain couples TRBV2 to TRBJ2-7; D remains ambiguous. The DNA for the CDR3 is TGTGCCAGCCGCATAGTCGAGCAGTACTTC. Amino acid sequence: CASRIVEQYF.